This is a list of T cell receptor beta chains from one sample in a study of T-cell memory formation after mild COVID-19. Each CDR3 protein gets one entry after TCRdb re-called the 5' RACE reads with MiXCR. The table includes some 150,000 distinct CDR3 sequences, more than 13% detected once. The specimen was PBMCs or a T cell subset sorted from them (not recorded which). The receptor source for this set is an adult woman who had mild COVID-19 (a few samples of this study predate the infection). Cell type and time point are not known. The CDR3 runs from the conserved cysteine through the conserved F or W. The order of the fields is clone size, D gene, V gene, J gene, CDR3 DNA, CDR3 protein. The D gene is left open where the match is weak. Size values are once, few and many counts, or a class for expanded clones, and some rows have none.

>.|.|TRBV11-2|TRBJ2-2
TGTGCCAGCAGCTTCCTAGCCAACACCGGGGAGCTGTTTTTT
CASSFLANTGELFF
>.|.|TRBV12-5|TRBJ2-1
TGTGCTAGTGGTTCAGCCTTCAATGAGCAGTTCTTC
CASGSAFNEQFF
>few|TRBD2|TRBV7-8|TRBJ2-1
TGTGCCAGCAGTTACCTAGCGGTTGCCTACAATGAGCAGTTCTTC
CASSYLAVAYNEQFF
>few|.|TRBV29-1|TRBJ1-1
TGCAGCGTTGGTGGGGGACATGGGGCTGGCACTGAAGCTTTCTTT
CSVGGGHGAGTEAFF
>few|TRBD2|TRBV23-1|TRBJ2-5
TGCGCCAGCAGTCAATCGCTGCTAGCGGGTCGCCAAGAGACCCAGTACTTC
CASSQSLLAGRQETQYF
>.|.|TRBV11-3|TRBJ2-5
TGTGCCAGCAGCCCTCCAGGGAGTGAGACCCAGTACTTC
CASSPPGSETQYF
>few|.|TRBV24-1|TRBJ2-7
TGTGCCACCAGTGATGACAGGTACTACGAGCAGTACTTC
CATSDDRYYEQYF
>.|.|TRBV5-8|TRBJ2-1
TGTGCCAGCAGCTCCTGGCGGGGGCCCGACAATGAGCAGTTCTTC
CASSSWRGPDNEQFF
>few|.|TRBV11-2|TRBJ2-7
TGTGCCAGCAGCTTAGATCAAGTCTACGAGCAGTACTTC
CASSLDQVYEQYF
>many|TRBD2|TRBV6-5|TRBJ2-7
TGTGCCAGCAGTTCGGGGGACTACTCCTACGAGCAGTACTTC
CASSSGDYSYEQYF
>few|.|TRBV29-1|TRBJ2-1
TGCAGCGTTGAAGAGACAGCCTATGACAATGAGCAGTTCTTC
CSVEETAYDNEQFF